The next 27 T cell receptor beta chains were all read from a single sample in a study of blood T cells in healthy people across ages. Next came a second PCR, run for about 7 to 12 cycles, which used a sample-barcoded 5' primer along with a J-beta primer mix. TCRdb re-analysed the 5' RACE reads in MiXCR, keeping a single row per CDR3 protein. The sample includes around 700,000 distinct CDR3 sequences, more than 20% of them seen just once. The data were also submitted as part of a second study, on T cells of mothers and their children.

The material sequenced was blood. The origin of the receptors is a boy between 10 and 17 years old in good health.

This clonotype was recorded at least ten times. This rearrangement joins TRBV28 to TRBJ2-1; the D is unclear. Germline V gene lookup returns CDR1 MDHEN and CDR2 SYDVKM. This CDR3 contains 14 residues. V was pared by 6 bases and J by 0 bases, with 9 bases between. CDR3 DNA sequence: TGTGCCAGCAGGGGCTGGAGCTCCTACAATGAGCAGTTCTTC. This translates into CASRGWSSYNEQFF.

The chain recombines TRBV6-6 with TRBJ1-1; 7 nucleotides match TRBD1. CDR3 size: 13 residues. The V and J ends lost 5 bases and 11 bases, in that order; junction bases with no gene match: 11. Germline CDR1 and CDR2: MNHNY and SVGAGI (reference sequence). The CDR3 reads CASSDPGQPEAFF. CDR3 coding DNA: TGTGCCAGCAGTGATCCGGGACAGCCAGAGGCTTTCTTT.

The CDR3 DNA is TGTGCCAGCAGCCAGCGGGGGGGCTTACATACGCAGTATTTT. Protein: CASSQRGGLHTQYF. The chain is built from TRBV7-3 and TRBJ2-3; 10 bases align to TRBD2. CDR3 size: 14 residues. J gave up 7 bases and V 5 bases, and 6 bases lay outside the gene matches. The germline V gene encodes CDR1 SGHTA and CDR2 FQGTGA.

This clonotype was counted between two and nine times. The gene calls are TRBV20-1 and TRBJ2-4; D is possibly TRBD1 or TRBD2 (5 bases each). The CDR3 runs to 15 residues. The germline V gene has CDR1 DFQATT and CDR2 SNEGSKA (reference sequence). Trimming removed 5 bases from V and 3 bases from J, with 17 bases in between. The chain's CDR3 is CSAGAWAGVKNIQYF. CDR3 DNA: TGCAGTGCTGGGGCTTGGGCGGGTGTCAAAAACATTCAGTACTTC.

This clonotype has just a few counts. V usage is TRBV7-9 and J usage is TRBJ2-1; 9 positions agree with TRBD2. Trimming removed 3 bases from V and 5 bases from J; junction bases left unmatched: 8. From germline, CDR1 is SEHNR and CDR2 FQNEAQ (reference sequence). The CDR3 is made up of 16 amino acids. As DNA, the CDR3 is TGTGCCAGCAGCTTTTACAGGACTAGCGAAGACAATGAGCAGTTCTTC. Amino acids: CASSFYRTSEDNEQFF.

A few counts support this clonotype. The rearrangement uses TRBV5-1 and TRBJ2-5; TRBD2 agrees at 10 bases. The closer fit of TRBJ2-7 to the DNA end suggests the J call may be wrong. This CDR3 spans 15 amino acids. Germline assignment: CDR1 SGHRS and CDR2 YFSETQ. The CDR3 DNA reads as TGCGCCAGCAGCCCCCTAGCGGGGGCCTTCTACGAGCAGTACTTC. Its protein is CASSPLAGAFYEQYF.

The rearrangement joins TRBV20-1 to TRBJ2-5; D may be TRBD2 (7 bases). V lost 3 bases and J 5 bases, leaving 19 bases between the germline ends. The CDR3 sequence is 15 residues long. Germline V gene sequence: CDR1 DFQATT, CDR2 SNEGSKA (reference sequence). The CDR3 here is CSARAFWGGDETQYF. CDR3 in DNA: TGCAGTGCTAGGGCGTTTTGGGGGGGCGATGAGACCCAGTACTTC.

This clonotype was seen more than once but under ten times. The V call is TRBV7-9, the J call TRBJ2-7, with D unclear. The V and J ends lost 5 bases and 2 bases respectively, with 13 bases between them. CDR3 length equals 14 residues. Per germline, CDR1 SEHNR and CDR2 FQNEAQ (reference sequence). The CDR3 spells CASSAPGQPYEQYF. CDR3 nucleotide sequence: TGTGCCAGCAGCGCCCCGGGTCAGCCCTACGAGCAGTACTTC.

This clonotype appeared a few times. The chain recombines TRBV13 with TRBJ2-1; D unresolved. CDR1 is PRHDT and CDR2 is FYEKMQ in the germline V gene (reference sequence). Trimming removed 3 bases at V and 7 bases at J, with 13 bases between. The CDR3 totals 14 residues. The CDR3 sequence is CASSFTQRANEQFF. CDR3 bases: TGTGCCAGCAGCTTTACTCAGAGAGCGAATGAGCAGTTCTTC.

This clonotype was seen many times. At one boundary the junction diverges from the germline segment, which might be a read error. This chain connects TRBV5-1 to TRBJ1-5, with D possibly being TRBD1 (6 bases). The length of the CDR3 is 15 residues. The V gene's germline CDR1 is SGHRS and CDR2 YFSETQ. The chain's CDR3 is CASSLEGGSNQPQHF. DNA of the CDR3: TGTGCCAGCAGTTTAGAAGGGGGTTCCAATCAGCCCCAGCATTTT.

This clonotype has just a few counts. The V and J genes are TRBV5-1 and TRBJ2-3, with 14 positions matching TRBD2. The CDR3 has 16 residues. The V gene's germline CDR1 is SGHRS and CDR2 YFSETQ. Trimming cost V 4 bases and J 1 base; bases outside gene matches: 2. CDR3: CASSGTSGRGTDTQYF. CDR3 nucleotide sequence: TGCGCCAGCAGCGGGACTAGCGGGAGAGGCACAGATACGCAGTATTTT.

J is TRBJ1-4 and V is TRBV28; a possible D gene is TRBD1 (6 bases). V shed 8 bases and J shed 4 bases, with 23 bases lying between them. The CDR3 length is 17 residues. Germline assignment: CDR1 MDHEN and CDR2 SYDVKM. The CDR3 region has the DNA TGTGCCAGCCGCTCTCGCCGGGACAACCTAAGTAATGAAAAACTGTTTTTT. This gives the protein CASRSRRDNLSNEKLFF.

V is TRBV7-9 and J is TRBJ1-3; 8 bases agree with TRBD1. Trimming took 0 bases from V and 6 from J; bases not matched to a gene: 10. CDR1 SEHNR and CDR2 FQNEAQ come from the germline V gene (reference sequence). The CDR3 runs 17 residues. CDR3 residues: CASSLALPGGAENTIYF. In nucleotides, the CDR3 is TGTGCCAGCAGCTTAGCCCTTCCAGGGGGCGCGGAAAACACCATATATTTT.

Notes on this clonotype: A much larger clone sits a single nucleotide away, making a read error possible. The chain carries TRBV2 and TRBJ2-1; D gene uncertain. The CDR3 runs 10 residues. V lost 6 bases and J lost 8, with 5 bases in between. Germline loops: CDR1 SNHLY, CDR2 FYNNEI. Here the CDR3 reads CASRGYEQFF. CDR3 DNA: TGTGCCAGCAGGGGGTATGAGCAGTTCTTC.

This clonotype was counted ten times or more. CDR3: CSARVGYEQYF. The CDR3 nucleotides are TGCAGTGCTAGAGTCGGCTACGAGCAGTACTTC. This chain uses TRBV20-1 with TRBJ2-7, with D hard to call. The CDR3 is 11 amino acids. Trimming left V 1 base short and J 3 bases short, with 4 bases between. CDR1 and CDR2 from the germline V gene are DFQATT and SNEGSKA (reference sequence).

V gene TRBV28 combines with J gene TRBJ2-4; the D is unclear. The germline CDR1 and CDR2 sequences are MDHEN and SYDVKM. V lost 4 bases and J 5 bases, leaving 9 bases between the germline ends. The length of the CDR3 is 13 residues. The CDR3 DNA sequence: TGTGCCAGCAGTTCGAACAGTGAAAACATTCAGTACTTC. Translation gives CASSSNSENIQYF.

The CDR3 DNA reads as TGCGCCAGCAGCTTGGAGGGGAACTTCCAAGGGGATGAGCAGTTCTTC. Its protein is CASSLEGNFQGDEQFF. J is TRBJ2-1 and V is TRBV5-1; maybe TRBD1 (5 bases). The CDR3 is made up of 16 amino acids. The V and J ends lost 0 bases and 8 bases respectively, with 18 bases between them. CDR1 is SGHRS and CDR2 is YFSETQ in the germline V gene.

The chain recombines TRBV7-6 with TRBJ2-5; 9 bases line up with TRBD2. The J call may be incorrect, as the DNA end agrees better with TRBJ2-1. CDR3 length: 16 amino acids. Germline assignment: CDR1 SGHVS and CDR2 FNYEAQ. CDR3 sequence reads: CASSLEGSGSFNEQFF. The CDR3 DNA sequence: TGTGCCAGCAGCTTAGAGGGTAGCGGGAGTTTCAATGAGCAGTTCTTC.

This clonotype has more than one count but fewer than ten. The chain combines TRBV7-2 with TRBJ2-3; 10 positions agree with TRBD2. The CDR3 has 16 residues. V trimming: 10 bases; J trimming: 2 bases; junction bases outside the gene matches: 12. Looked up from germline, CDR1 is SGHTA and CDR2 is FQGNSA. Here the CDR3 reads CATRSGSGGTTDTQYF. The DNA for the CDR3 is TGTGCCACCAGAAGTGGTAGCGGGGGGACCACAGATACGCAGTATTTT.

This clonotype was counted between two and nine times. This chain uses TRBV5-4 with TRBJ2-2; D not resolved. The V end was cut by 0 bases, the J end by 6 bases, with 6 bases between. This CDR3 is 13 amino acids long. CDR1 and CDR2 (germline): SGHNT, YYREEE (reference sequence). CDR3 bases: TGTGCCAGCAGCTTGGCCCCGGCCGGGGAGCTGTTTTTT. This translates into CASSLAPAGELFF.

The chain couples TRBV28 to TRBJ2-1, with a weak D call TRBD1 (6 bases). The germline V gene encodes CDR1 MDHEN and CDR2 SYDVKM. With 6 bases removed from V and 8 bases from J, the gap between germline ends came to 8 bases. CDR3 size: 11 residues. The CDR3 sequence is CASRSGDEQFF. Written as DNA, the CDR3 is TGTGCCAGCAGGTCAGGGGATGAGCAGTTCTTC.

This clonotype was detected only a few times. V gene TRBV6-6 combines with J gene TRBJ2-2; no reliable D call. The V and J ends lost 6 bases and 4 bases respectively, with 12 bases between them. This CDR3 contains 14 residues. Germline V gene data show CDR1 as MNHNY and CDR2 as SVGAGI (reference sequence). The CDR3 sequence is CASRPYSGTGELFF. For the CDR3, the DNA is TGTGCCAGCAGACCTTACTCGGGCACCGGGGAGCTGTTTTTT.

This clonotype turned up a few times. The chain recombines TRBV25-1 with TRBJ1-1, with TRBD1 as a possible D gene (5 bases). The CDR3 length is 16 residues. Germline assignment: CDR1 MGHDK and CDR2 SYGVNS. Trimming cost V 3 bases and J 0 bases, with 14 bases left between them. CDR3 protein: CASSDSTTVLNTEAFF. The CDR3 coding sequence is TGTGCCAGCAGTGATTCAACGACAGTGTTGAACACTGAAGCTTTCTTT.

The rearrangement links TRBV7-2 to TRBJ2-1; no clear D gene. With the DNA end fitting TRBJ2-7 better, the J assignment may be wrong. Germline lookup yields CDR1 SGHTA and CDR2 FQGNSA. CDR3 size: 12 residues. CDR3 sequence (DNA): TGTGCCAGCAGCGTAGGCACCTACGAGCAGTACTTC. This sequence encodes CASSVGTYEQYF.

The rearrangement links TRBV6-5 to TRBJ1-4; D not certain. Deletions cut 0 bases from V and 8 bases from J, with 16 bases between. This CDR3 spans 16 amino acids. The germline V gene has CDR1 MNHEY and CDR2 SVGAGI. The CDR3 DNA reads TGTGCCAGCAGTTACTCTACGCGGTTCTATTGGGAAAAACTGTTTTTT. Protein product: CASSYSTRFYWEKLFF.

This clonotype is a singleton in its sample. The junction departs from germline at one end; a sequencing error may be responsible. This chain uses TRBV12-3 or TRBV12-4 with TRBJ2-7, with TRBD2 identical over 9 bases. This CDR3 region has 16 residues. The CDR3 sequence is CASSLASGALSYEQYF. The CDR3 DNA sequence: TGTGCCAGCAGTCTAGCTAGCGGGGCCCTCTCCTACGAGCAGTACTTC.

The genes are TRBV7-2 and TRBJ1-2; 10 bases line up with TRBD1. The trim removed 3 bases at V and 5 bases at J, leaving 3 bases unmatched. The CDR3 totals 14 residues. Germline V lookup: CDR1 SGHTA, CDR2 FQGNSA. This CDR3 is CASSFGQGEYGYTF. The CDR3 DNA follows: TGTGCCAGCAGCTTTGGACAGGGGGAGTATGGCTACACCTTC. The entire variable domain, with the rest obtained from reference TRBV7-2 and TRBJ1-2, is as follows: GAGVSQSPSNKVTEKGKDVELRCDPISGHTALYWYRQSLGQGLEFLIYFQGNSAPDKSGLPSDRFSAERTGGSVSTLTIQRTQQEDSAVYLCASSFGQGEYGYTFGSGTRLTVV.